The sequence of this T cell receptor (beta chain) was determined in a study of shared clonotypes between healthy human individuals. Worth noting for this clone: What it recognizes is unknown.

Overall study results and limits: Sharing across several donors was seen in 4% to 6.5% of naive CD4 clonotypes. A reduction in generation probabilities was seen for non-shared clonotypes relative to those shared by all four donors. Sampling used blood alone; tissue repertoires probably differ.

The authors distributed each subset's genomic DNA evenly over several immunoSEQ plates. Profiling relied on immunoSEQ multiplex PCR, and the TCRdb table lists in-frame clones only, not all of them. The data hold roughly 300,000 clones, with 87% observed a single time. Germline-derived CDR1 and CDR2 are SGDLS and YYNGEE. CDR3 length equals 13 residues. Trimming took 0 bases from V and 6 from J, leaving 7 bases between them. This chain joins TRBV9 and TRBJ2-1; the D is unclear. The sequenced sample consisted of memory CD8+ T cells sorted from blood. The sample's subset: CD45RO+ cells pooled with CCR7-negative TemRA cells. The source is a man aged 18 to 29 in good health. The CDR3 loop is CASSVGYGNEQFF. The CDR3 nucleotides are TGTGCCAGCAGCGTAGGGTACGGCAATGAGCAGTTCTTC.